These 3 T cell receptor beta chains originate from one sample sequenced in a study of blood T cell repertoires in COVID-19. The table came from immunoSEQ multiplex PCR; TCRdb's copy has only in-frame clones and leaves some out. The table has 180,000 or so clones, roughly 82% seen once. Sequencing was done on a sample of PBMCs or T cells enriched from blood (not recorded which). These receptors were taken from a man aged 35 to 55 with acute COVID-19.

The chain has TRBV29-1 and TRBJ2-5; D is perhaps TRBD1 (7 bases). V lost 6 bases and J lost 5, with 16 bases in between. The germline V gene has CDR1 SQVTM and CDR2 ANQGSEA. The CDR3 extends over 13 amino acids. The CDR3 region is CSVETGSGETQYF. For the CDR3, the DNA is TGCAGCGTAGAGACAGGGAGCGGGGAGACCCAGTACTTC.

This clone was counted once. V and J are TRBV19 and TRBJ1-2; 9 positions agree with TRBD1. V shed 6 bases and J 8 bases; nucleotides not matched to a gene: 10. The CDR3 extends over 14 amino acids. Per the germline V gene, CDR1 is LNHDA and CDR2 is SQIVND (reference sequence). Here the CDR3 DNA reads TGTGCCAGTAGCCAGGACAGGGGATTAGGAGGCTACACCTTC. This encodes CASSQDRGLGGYTF.

This rearrangement joins TRBV28 to TRBJ2-2; 7 bases align to TRBD2. CDR1 and CDR2 from the germline V gene are MDHEN and SYDVKM. This CDR3 is 16 amino acids long. Unmatched junction bases numbered 7, after V lost 6 bases and J lost 0 bases. The CDR3, as DNA: TGTGCCAGCAGCCCTCCTAGCGGAACGAACACCGGGGAGCTGTTTTTT. It is translated as CASSPPSGTNTGELFF.